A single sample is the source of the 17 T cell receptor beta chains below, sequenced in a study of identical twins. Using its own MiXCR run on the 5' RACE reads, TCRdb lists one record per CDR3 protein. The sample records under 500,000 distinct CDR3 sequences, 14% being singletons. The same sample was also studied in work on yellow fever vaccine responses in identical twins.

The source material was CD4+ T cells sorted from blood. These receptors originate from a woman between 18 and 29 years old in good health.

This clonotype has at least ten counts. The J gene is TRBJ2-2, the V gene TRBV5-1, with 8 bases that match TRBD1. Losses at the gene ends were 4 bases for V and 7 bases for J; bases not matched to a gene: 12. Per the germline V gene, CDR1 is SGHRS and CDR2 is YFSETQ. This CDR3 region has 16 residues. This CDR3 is CASSTRDRTLHGELFF. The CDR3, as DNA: TGCGCCAGCAGCACCCGGGACAGGACGCTTCACGGGGAGCTGTTTTTT.

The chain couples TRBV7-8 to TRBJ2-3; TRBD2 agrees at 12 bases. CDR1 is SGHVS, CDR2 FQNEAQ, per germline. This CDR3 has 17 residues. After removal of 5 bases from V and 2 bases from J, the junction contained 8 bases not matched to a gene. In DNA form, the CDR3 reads TGTGCCAGCAGCCGAGCTAGCGGGGGGGTATCCACAGATACGCAGTATTTT. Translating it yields CASSRASGGVSTDTQYF.

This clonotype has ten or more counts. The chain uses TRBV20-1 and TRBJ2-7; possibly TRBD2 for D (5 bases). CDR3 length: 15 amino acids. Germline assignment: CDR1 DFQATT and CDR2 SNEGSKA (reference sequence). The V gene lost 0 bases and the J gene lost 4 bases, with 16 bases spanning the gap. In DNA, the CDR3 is TGCAGTGCTAGAGATAGTAGCCGGGGATCGTACGAGCAGTACTTC. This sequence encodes CSARDSSRGSYEQYF.

This CDR3 is CSARLVQETQYF. CDR3 nucleotide sequence: TGCAGTGCTCGACTAGTCCAAGAGACCCAGTACTTC. The rearrangement links TRBV20-1 to TRBJ2-5; perhaps TRBD2 as D (6 bases). Per the germline V gene, CDR1 is DFQATT and CDR2 is SNEGSKA (reference sequence). V was shortened by 5 bases and J by 1 base, with 8 bases between the two germline ends. The CDR3 length is 12 residues.

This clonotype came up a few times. The CDR3 nucleotides are TGTGCCAGCAGTCGAGGGAGGGGCACAGATACGCAGTATTTT. Its translation is CASSRGRGTDTQYF. The chain recombines TRBV12-3 or TRBV12-4 with TRBJ2-3; 7 bases map to TRBD2. The CDR3 is 14 amino acids. With 5 bases clipped from V and 1 base from J, the junction kept 3 bases outside the gene matches.

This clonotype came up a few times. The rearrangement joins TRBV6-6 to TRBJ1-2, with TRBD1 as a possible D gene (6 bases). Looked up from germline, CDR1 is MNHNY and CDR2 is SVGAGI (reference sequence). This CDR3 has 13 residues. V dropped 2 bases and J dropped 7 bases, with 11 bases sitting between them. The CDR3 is CASSYVQGGGYTF. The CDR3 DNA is TGTGCCAGCAGTTACGTACAGGGTGGTGGCTACACCTTC.

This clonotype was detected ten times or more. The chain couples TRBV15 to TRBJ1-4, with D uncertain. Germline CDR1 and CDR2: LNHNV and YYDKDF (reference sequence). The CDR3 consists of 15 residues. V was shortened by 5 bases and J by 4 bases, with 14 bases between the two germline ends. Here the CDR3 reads CATSVLVQINEKLFF. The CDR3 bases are TGTGCCACCAGCGTCTTGGTACAGATTAATGAAAAACTGTTTTTT.

The CDR3 is CASSLQDSSYNEQFF. CDR3 DNA: TGTGCCAGCAGCCTACAGGATAGCTCCTACAATGAGCAGTTCTTC. The chain links TRBV9 to TRBJ2-1, with D possibly being TRBD1 (5 bases). Germline V gene data show CDR1 as SGDLS and CDR2 as YYNGEE. There are 15 residues in the CDR3. V was cut by 4 bases and J by 0 bases, with 11 bases left in between.

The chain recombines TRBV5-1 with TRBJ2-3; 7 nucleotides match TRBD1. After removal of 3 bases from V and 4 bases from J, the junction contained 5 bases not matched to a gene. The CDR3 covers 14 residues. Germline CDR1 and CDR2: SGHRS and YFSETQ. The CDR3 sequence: CASSWNQGADTQYF. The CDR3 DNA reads TGCGCCAGCAGCTGGAACCAGGGGGCAGATACGCAGTATTTT. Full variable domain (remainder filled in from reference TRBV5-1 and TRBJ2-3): KAGVTQTPRYLIKTRGQQVTLSCSPISGHRSVSWYQQTPGQGLQFLFEYFSETQRNKGNFPGRFSGRQFSNSRSEMNVSTLELGDSALYLCASSWNQGADTQYFGPGTRLTVL.

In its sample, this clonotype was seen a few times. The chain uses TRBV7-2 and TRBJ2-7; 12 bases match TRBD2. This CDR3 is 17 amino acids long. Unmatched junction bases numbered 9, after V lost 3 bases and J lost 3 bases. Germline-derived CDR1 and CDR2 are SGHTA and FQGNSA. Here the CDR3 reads CASSFVRLAGENYEQYF. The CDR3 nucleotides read TGTGCCAGCAGCTTCGTCCGACTAGCGGGGGAGAACTACGAGCAGTACTTC.

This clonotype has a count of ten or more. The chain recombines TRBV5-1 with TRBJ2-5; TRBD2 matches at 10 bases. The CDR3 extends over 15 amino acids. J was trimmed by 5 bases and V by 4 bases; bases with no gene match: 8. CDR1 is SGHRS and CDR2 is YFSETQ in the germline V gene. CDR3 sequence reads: CASSASSGSFETQYF. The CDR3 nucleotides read TGCGCCAGCAGCGCATCTAGCGGGAGTTTCGAGACCCAGTACTTC.

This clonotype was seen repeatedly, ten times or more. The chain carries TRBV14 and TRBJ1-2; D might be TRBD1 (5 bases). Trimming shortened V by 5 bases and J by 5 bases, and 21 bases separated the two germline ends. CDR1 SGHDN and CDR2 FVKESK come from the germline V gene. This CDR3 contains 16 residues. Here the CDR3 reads CASSAPLGKGEYGYTF. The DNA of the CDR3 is TGTGCCAGCAGCGCACCATTGGGAAAAGGGGAGTATGGCTACACCTTC.

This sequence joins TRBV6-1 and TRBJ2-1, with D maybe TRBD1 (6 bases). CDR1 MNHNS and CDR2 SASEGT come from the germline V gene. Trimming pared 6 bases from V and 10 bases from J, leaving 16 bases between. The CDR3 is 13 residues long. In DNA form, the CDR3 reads TGTGCCAGCAGGGCACCGACAGGAGAAGAGCAGTTCTTC. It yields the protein CASRAPTGEEQFF.

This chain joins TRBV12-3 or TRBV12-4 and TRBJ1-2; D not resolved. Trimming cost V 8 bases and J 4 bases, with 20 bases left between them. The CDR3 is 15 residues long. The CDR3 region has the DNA TGTGCCAGCGGGCCAGCTGGGCGGCCCGTCTATGGCTACACCTTC. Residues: CASGPAGRPVYGYTF.

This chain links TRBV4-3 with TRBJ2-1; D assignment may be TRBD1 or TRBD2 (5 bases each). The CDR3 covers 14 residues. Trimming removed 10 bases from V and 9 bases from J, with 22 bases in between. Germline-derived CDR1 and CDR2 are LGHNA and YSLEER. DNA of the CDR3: TGCGCCACCTCCGGTACGAGGGGAGAGGGTGAGCAGTTCTTC. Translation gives CATSGTRGEGEQFF.

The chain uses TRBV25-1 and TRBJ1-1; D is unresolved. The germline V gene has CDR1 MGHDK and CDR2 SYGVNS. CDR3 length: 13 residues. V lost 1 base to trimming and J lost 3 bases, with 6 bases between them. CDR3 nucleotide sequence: TGTGCCAGCAGTGAATCCAGAGACACTGAAGCTTTCTTT. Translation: CASSESRDTEAFF.

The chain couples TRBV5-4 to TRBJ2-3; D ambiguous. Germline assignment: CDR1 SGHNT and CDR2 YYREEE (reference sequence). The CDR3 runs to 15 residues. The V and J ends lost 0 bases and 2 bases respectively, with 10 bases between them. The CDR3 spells CASSLAIGPTDTQYF. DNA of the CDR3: TGTGCCAGCAGCTTGGCCATCGGCCCCACAGATACGCAGTATTTT.